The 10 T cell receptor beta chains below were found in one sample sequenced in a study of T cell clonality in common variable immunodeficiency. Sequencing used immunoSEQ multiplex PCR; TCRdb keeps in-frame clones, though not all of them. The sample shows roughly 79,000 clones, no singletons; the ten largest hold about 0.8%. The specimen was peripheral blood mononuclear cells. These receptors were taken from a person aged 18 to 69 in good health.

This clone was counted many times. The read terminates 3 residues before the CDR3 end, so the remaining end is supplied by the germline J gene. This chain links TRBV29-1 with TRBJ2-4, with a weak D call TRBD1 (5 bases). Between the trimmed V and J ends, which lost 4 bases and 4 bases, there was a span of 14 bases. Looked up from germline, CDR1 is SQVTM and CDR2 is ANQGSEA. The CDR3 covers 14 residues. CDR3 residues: CSVVYNHRKNIQYF. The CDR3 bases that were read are TGCAGCGTTGTATACAACCACAGGAAAAACATT.

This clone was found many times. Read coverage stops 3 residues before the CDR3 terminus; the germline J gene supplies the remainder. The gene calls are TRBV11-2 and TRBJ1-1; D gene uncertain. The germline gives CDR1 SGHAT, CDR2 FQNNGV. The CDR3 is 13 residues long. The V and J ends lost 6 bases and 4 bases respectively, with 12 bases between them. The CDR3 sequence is CASSTGLPTEAFF. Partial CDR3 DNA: TGTGCCAGCAGTACCGGACTACCCACTGAA.

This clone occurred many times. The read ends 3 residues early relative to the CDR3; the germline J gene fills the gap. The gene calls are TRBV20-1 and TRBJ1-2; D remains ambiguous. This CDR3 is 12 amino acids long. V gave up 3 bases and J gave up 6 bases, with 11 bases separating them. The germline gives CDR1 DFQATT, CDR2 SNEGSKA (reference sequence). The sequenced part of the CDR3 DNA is TGCAGTGCTAGGACACCTCGAAATGGC. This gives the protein CSARTPRNG. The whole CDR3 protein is CSARTPRNGYTF.

CDR3 DNA, as far as it was read: TGCAGTGCTGCGGCAGGGGCGGTTTACGAG. Translated: CSAAAGAVYE. The CDR3, in full, reads CSAAAGAVYEQYF. The chain is built from TRBV20-1 and TRBJ2-7; a weak D match, TRBD1 (6 bases). The read terminates 3 residues ahead of where the CDR3 ends, so the germline J gene completes it. Trimming stripped 5 bases from V and 4 bases from J, with 15 bases between. Germline values: CDR1 DFQATT, CDR2 SNEGSKA (reference sequence). This CDR3 has 13 amino acids.

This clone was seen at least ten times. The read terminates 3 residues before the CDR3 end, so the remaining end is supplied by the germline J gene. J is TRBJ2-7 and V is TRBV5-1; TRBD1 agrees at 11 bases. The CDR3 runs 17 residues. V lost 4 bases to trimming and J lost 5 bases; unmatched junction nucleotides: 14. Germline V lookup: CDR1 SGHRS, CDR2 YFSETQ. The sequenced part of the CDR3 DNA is TGCGCCAGCAGCCAAGGATTTGGGACAGGGGGAAGGGACGAG. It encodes CASSQGFGTGGRDE. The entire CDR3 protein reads CASSQGFGTGGRDEQYF. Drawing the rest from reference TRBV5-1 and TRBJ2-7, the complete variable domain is KAGVTQTPRYLIKTRGQQVTLSCSPISGHRSVSWYQQTPGQGLQFLFEYFSETQRNKGNFPGRFSGRQFSNSRSEMNVSTLELGDSALYLCASSQGFGTGGRDEQYFGPGTRLTVT.

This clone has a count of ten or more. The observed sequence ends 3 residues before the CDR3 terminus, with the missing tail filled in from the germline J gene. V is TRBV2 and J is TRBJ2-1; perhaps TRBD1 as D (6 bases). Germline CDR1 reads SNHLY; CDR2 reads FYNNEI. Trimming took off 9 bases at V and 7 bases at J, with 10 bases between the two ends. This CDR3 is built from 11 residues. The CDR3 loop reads CASGRGNEQFF. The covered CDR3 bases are TGTGCCAGTGGCAGGGGTAATGAG.

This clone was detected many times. This CDR3 is CASSPGTSGSQETQYF. The sequenced CDR3 bases are TGTGCCAGCAGCCCTGGGACTAGCGGGAGCCAAGAGACC. The J gene is TRBJ2-5, the V gene TRBV7-3; 14 nucleotides match TRBD2. The read ends 3 residues before the CDR3 terminus; that terminus is restored from the germline J gene. With 5 bases clipped from V and 1 base from J, the junction kept 3 bases outside the gene matches. CDR3 length: 16 amino acids. Germline V gene lookup returns CDR1 SGHTA and CDR2 FQGTGA.

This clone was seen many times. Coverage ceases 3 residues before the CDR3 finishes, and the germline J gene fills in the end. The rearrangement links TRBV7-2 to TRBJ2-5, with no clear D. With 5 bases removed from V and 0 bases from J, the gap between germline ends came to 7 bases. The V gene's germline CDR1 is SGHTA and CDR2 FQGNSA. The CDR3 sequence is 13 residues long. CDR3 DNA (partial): TGTGCCAGCAGCCCCTTTCACCAAGAGACC. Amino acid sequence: CASSPFHQET. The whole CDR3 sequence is CASSPFHQETQYF.

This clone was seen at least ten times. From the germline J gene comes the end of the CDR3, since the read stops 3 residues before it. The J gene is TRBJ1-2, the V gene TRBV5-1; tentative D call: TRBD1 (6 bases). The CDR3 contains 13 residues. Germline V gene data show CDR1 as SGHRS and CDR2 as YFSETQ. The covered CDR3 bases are TGCGCCAGCAGCGCGAGGCCAGGGGACGGC. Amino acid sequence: CASSARPGDG. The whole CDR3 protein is CASSARPGDGYTF.

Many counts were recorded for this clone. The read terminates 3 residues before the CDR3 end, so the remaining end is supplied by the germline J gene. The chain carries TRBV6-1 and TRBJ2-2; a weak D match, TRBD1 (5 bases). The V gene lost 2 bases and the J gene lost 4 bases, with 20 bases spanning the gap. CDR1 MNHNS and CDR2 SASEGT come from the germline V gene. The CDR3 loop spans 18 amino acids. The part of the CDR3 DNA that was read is TGTGCCAGCAGTGAAAGGCTTGGTAGGGGCAGAGTCACCGGGGAG. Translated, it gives CASSERLGRGRVTGE. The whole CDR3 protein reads CASSERLGRGRVTGELFF.